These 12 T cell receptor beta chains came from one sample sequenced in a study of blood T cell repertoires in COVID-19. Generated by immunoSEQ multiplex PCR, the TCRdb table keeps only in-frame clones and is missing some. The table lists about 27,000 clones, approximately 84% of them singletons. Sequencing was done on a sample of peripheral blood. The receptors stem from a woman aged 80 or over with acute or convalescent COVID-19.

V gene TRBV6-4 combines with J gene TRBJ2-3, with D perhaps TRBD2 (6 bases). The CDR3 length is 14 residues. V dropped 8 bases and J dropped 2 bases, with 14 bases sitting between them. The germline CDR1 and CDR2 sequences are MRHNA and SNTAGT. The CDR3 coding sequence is TGTGCCAGCTCTCCTAGCGAGAACACAGATACGCAGTATTTT. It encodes CASSPSENTDTQYF.

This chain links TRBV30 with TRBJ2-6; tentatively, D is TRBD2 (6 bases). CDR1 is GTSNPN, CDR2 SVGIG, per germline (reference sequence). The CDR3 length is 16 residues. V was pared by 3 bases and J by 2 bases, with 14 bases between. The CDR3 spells CAWSTAGGAGANVLTF. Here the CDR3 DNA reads TGTGCCTGGAGCACTGCCGGAGGGGCTGGGGCCAACGTCCTGACTTTC.

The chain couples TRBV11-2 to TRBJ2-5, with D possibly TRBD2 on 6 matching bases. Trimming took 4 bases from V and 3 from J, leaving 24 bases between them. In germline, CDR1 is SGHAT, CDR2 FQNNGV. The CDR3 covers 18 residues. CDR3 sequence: CASSSRLSLLAPKETQYF. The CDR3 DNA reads TGTGCCAGCAGCTCACGCTTATCCTTACTAGCTCCAAAAGAGACCCAGTACTTC.

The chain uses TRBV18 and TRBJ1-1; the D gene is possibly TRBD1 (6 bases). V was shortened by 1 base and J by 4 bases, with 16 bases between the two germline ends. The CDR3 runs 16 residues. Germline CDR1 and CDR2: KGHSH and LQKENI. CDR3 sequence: CASSPRSTGGGTEAFF. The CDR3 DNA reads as TGTGCCAGCTCACCACGAAGTACTGGGGGCGGCACTGAAGCTTTCTTT.

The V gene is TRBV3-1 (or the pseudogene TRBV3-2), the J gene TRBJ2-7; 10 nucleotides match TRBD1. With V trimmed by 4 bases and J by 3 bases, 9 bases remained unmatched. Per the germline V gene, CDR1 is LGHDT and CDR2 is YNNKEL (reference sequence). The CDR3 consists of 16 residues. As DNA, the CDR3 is TGTGCCAGCAGCCCAAGCTTTAGGACAGGGGGCTACGAGCAGTACTTC. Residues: CASSPSFRTGGYEQYF.

CDR3 bases: TGTGCCAGCAGCCAACGAAGGCGGGACAGGGGGAACACTGAAGCTTTCTTT. Its translation is CASSQRRRDRGNTEAFF. The chain has TRBV14 and TRBJ1-1; TRBD1 agrees at 10 bases. The V gene end was trimmed by 2 bases and the J gene end by 1 base; junction bases not matched to a gene: 7. Germline assignment: CDR1 SGHDN and CDR2 FVKESK. This CDR3 contains 17 residues.

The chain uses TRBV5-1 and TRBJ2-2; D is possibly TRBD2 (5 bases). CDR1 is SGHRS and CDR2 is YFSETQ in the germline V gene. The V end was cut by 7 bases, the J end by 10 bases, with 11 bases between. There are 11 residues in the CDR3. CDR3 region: CASREGMELFF. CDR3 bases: TGCGCCAGCCGAGAGGGCATGGAGCTGTTTTTT.

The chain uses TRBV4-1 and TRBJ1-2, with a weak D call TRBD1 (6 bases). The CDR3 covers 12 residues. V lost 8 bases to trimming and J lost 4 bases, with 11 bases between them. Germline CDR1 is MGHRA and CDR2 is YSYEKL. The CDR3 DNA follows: TGCGCCAGCCAGGGGAGGGGCTATGGCTACACCTTC. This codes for CASQGRGYGYTF.

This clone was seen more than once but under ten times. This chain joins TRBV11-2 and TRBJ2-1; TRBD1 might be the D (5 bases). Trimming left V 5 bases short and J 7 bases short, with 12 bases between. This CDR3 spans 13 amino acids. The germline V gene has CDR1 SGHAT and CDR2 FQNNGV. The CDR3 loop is CASSLTPGNEQFF. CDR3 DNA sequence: TGTGCCAGCAGCCTTACCCCAGGGAATGAGCAGTTCTTC.

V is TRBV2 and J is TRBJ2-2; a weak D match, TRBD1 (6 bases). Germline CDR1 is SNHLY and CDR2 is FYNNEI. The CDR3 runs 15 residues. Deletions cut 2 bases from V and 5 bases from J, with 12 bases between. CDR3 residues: CASSESGGTTGELFF. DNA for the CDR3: TGTGCCAGCAGTGAATCTGGGGGCACAACCGGGGAGCTGTTTTTT. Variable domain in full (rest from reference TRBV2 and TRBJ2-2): EPEVTQTPSHQVTQMGQEVILRCVPISNHLYFYWYRQILGQKVEFLVSFYNNEISEKSEIFDDQFSVERPDGSNFTLKIRSTKLEDSAMYFCASSESGGTTGELFFGEGSRLTVL.

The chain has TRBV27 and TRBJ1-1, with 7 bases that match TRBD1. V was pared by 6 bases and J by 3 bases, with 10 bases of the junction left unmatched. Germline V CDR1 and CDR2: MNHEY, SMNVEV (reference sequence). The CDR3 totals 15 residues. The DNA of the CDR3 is TGTGCCAGCAGACGGACAGGCGGCGGGTACACTGAAGCTTTCTTT. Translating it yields CASRRTGGGYTEAFF.

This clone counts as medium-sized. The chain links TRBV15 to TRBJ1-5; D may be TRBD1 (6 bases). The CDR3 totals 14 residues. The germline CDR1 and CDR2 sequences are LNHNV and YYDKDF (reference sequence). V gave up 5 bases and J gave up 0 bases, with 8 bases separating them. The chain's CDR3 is CATSEDSSNQPQHF. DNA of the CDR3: TGTGCCACCAGCGAGGACAGTAGCAATCAGCCCCAGCATTTT.